The T cell receptor beta chain described here comes from a study of Ad26.COV2.S vaccination and SARS-CoV-2 variants. Study results and caveats: Vaccine recipients had higher spike-specific TCR breadth than placebo recipients. Vaccine recipients and placebo recipients showed similar non-spike TCR breadth.

Germline CDR1 is LNHDA and CDR2 is SQIVND (reference sequence). CDR3 size: 15 residues. V was clipped by 3 bases and J by 7 bases; unmatched bases: 4. Treatment indicated: about 20 received Ad26.COV2.S at low or high dose, single or two shots; roughly five received placebo; per-sample allocation not given. Sampling occurred on day 63 after the first vaccine or placebo injection. Regarding this clone: The antigen remains undetermined.

Measured with immunoSEQ multiplex PCR; TCRdb has only the in-frame clones, and not every one. This repertoire shows over 400,000 clones, about 90% found once; its top ten account for approximately 1.7%. The specimen was peripheral blood, collected in a trial of Ad26.COV2.S vaccine versus placebo. The chain couples TRBV19 to TRBJ2-1; 12 bases are shared with TRBD2. The sequence was collected from a person aged 18-65 years who received the Ad26.COV2.S COVID-19 vaccine or a placebo. The CDR3 spells CASSIGLAGGNEQFF. CDR3 sequence (DNA): TGTGCCAGTAGTATTGGGCTAGCGGGGGGGAATGAGCAGTTCTTC.